This is a list of T cell receptor beta chains from one sample in a study of cytomegalovirus exposure and HLA in healthy donors. Assay used: immunoSEQ multiplex PCR; TCRdb lists only in-frame clones, some missing. The sample contains around 150,000 clones, 75% to 80% of which appear only once. The sequencing input was PBMCs. The origin of the receptors is a man younger than 40 in good health and CMV-seronegative. Each CDR3 is given with its conserved first and last residue. Each record gives: CDR3 DNA, CDR3 protein, D gene, J gene, clone size, V gene. The D gene is left open where the match is weak. Clone size is stated in some rows and not others, as once, few, many or a class when expanded.

CDR3 DNA: TGTGCCAGCAGCCTACAGGGGCACACTGAAGCTTTCTTT
CDR3 protein: CASSLQGHTEAFF
D gene: TRBD1
J gene: TRBJ1-1
clone size: -
V gene: TRBV7-9

CDR3 DNA: TGTGCCAGCAGTGAACCCGCGGGACTAGCGGTTTACAATGAGCAGTTCTTC
CDR3 protein: CASSEPAGLAVYNEQFF
D gene: TRBD2
J gene: TRBJ2-1
clone size: -
V gene: TRBV25-1

CDR3 DNA: TGTGCCAGCTCACCTGGACAGACCGACGGCTCCTACAATGAGCAGTTCTTC
CDR3 protein: CASSPGQTDGSYNEQFF
D gene: -
J gene: TRBJ2-1
clone size: -
V gene: TRBV18

CDR3 DNA: TGTGCCAGCAGCAAACGGGGGAGGGAGACCCAGTACTTC
CDR3 protein: CASSKRGRETQYF
D gene: -
J gene: TRBJ2-5
clone size: -
V gene: TRBV21-1

CDR3 DNA: TGCAGCGTCACCATGGACGGGGCCCTCCACTTT
CDR3 protein: CSVTMDGALHF
D gene: -
J gene: TRBJ1-6
clone size: -
V gene: TRBV29-1

CDR3 DNA: TGCAGCGCTGCAGCGCAATTAGAGGACGAGCAGTACTTC
CDR3 protein: CSAAAQLEDEQYF
D gene: -
J gene: TRBJ2-7
clone size: -
V gene: TRBV29-1

CDR3 DNA: TGTGCCAGTAGTGCACGAGGCCACCAGTACTTC
CDR3 protein: CASSARGHQYF
D gene: -
J gene: TRBJ2-7
clone size: -
V gene: TRBV19

CDR3 DNA: TGTGCCATCAGCCAACCACAGGGACAGGGTACCTACGAGCAGTACTTC
CDR3 protein: CAISQPQGQGTYEQYF
D gene: TRBD1
J gene: TRBJ2-7
clone size: few
V gene: TRBV10-3

CDR3 DNA: TGTGCCAGCAGTACTACAGGGGTTGAGACCCAGTACTTC
CDR3 protein: CASSTTGVETQYF
D gene: TRBD1
J gene: TRBJ2-5
clone size: few
V gene: TRBV27

CDR3 DNA: TGTGCCAGCTCACCACTGAACAGGGGAGAGCTGTTTTTT
CDR3 protein: CASSPLNRGELFF
D gene: TRBD1
J gene: TRBJ2-2
clone size: -
V gene: TRBV18

CDR3 DNA: TGTGCCAGCAGTGAACTCGGGTTCTATGGCTACACCTTC
CDR3 protein: CASSELGFYGYTF
D gene: -
J gene: TRBJ1-2
clone size: -
V gene: TRBV6-1

CDR3 DNA: TGTGCCAGCAGCGTAGTCGGGAGGAATATCGATGAGCAGTTCTTC
CDR3 protein: CASSVVGRNIDEQFF
D gene: TRBD2
J gene: TRBJ2-1
clone size: few
V gene: TRBV9

CDR3 DNA: TGTGCCAGCAGGACGGACAGACAAACCGGGGAGCTGTTTTTT
CDR3 protein: CASRTDRQTGELFF
D gene: -
J gene: TRBJ2-2
clone size: -
V gene: TRBV2

CDR3 DNA: TGTGCCAGCAGCTTAAGGCAGGGGGCGAGTCTCGGTGAAAAACTGTTTTTT
CDR3 protein: CASSLRQGASLGEKLFF
D gene: TRBD1
J gene: TRBJ1-4
clone size: -
V gene: TRBV11-2

CDR3 DNA: TGTGCCTGGAGCGTCCGAGGGTTGAGCTACAATGAGCAGTTCTTC
CDR3 protein: CAWSVRGLSYNEQFF
D gene: -
J gene: TRBJ2-1
clone size: -
V gene: TRBV30

CDR3 DNA: TGTGCCAGCAGACAGGGTGGATCGCCCCAGCATTTT
CDR3 protein: CASRQGGSPQHF
D gene: -
J gene: TRBJ1-5
clone size: -
V gene: TRBV27

CDR3 DNA: TGTGCCAGCAGCTACGGGTATAATCAGCCCCAGCATTTT
CDR3 protein: CASSYGYNQPQHF
D gene: -
J gene: TRBJ1-5
clone size: -
V gene: TRBV11-2

CDR3 DNA: TGTGCCAGTAGTAGGTTCCCGGGGGGCGAGAGCAATCAGCCCCAGCATTTT
CDR3 protein: CASSRFPGGESNQPQHF
D gene: -
J gene: TRBJ1-5
clone size: once
V gene: TRBV19

CDR3 DNA: TGTGCCAGCAGTGAATACAGGGGAGCCACAGATACGCAGTATTTT
CDR3 protein: CASSEYRGATDTQYF
D gene: -
J gene: TRBJ2-3
clone size: -
V gene: TRBV25-1

CDR3 DNA: TGTGCCAGCAGTCCGGGCCCTTTCCCCGGGACAGTTGGCACTGAAGCTTTCTTT
CDR3 protein: CASSPGPFPGTVGTEAFF
D gene: TRBD1
J gene: TRBJ1-1
clone size: -
V gene: TRBV27

CDR3 DNA: TGTGCCAGCAGCTCCCGAAGTCAGGGGTTACAGTACGAGCAGTACTTC
CDR3 protein: CASSSRSQGLQYEQYF
D gene: -
J gene: TRBJ2-7
clone size: -
V gene: TRBV13

CDR3 DNA: TGTGCCAGCAGCGCAATTCCGGGACAGGGAGAGGGGGAGCAGTACTTC
CDR3 protein: CASSAIPGQGEGEQYF
D gene: TRBD1
J gene: TRBJ2-7
clone size: -
V gene: TRBV7-9

CDR3 DNA: TGTGCCAGCAGCTTGATGGACAGGGAGTACGAGCAGTACTTC
CDR3 protein: CASSLMDREYEQYF
D gene: TRBD1
J gene: TRBJ2-7
clone size: -
V gene: TRBV11-1

CDR3 DNA: TGTGCCAGCAGCAGGGGGACCAGCAATGAAGCTTTCTTT
CDR3 protein: CASSRGTSNEAFF
D gene: -
J gene: TRBJ1-1
clone size: few
V gene: TRBV7-9

CDR3 DNA: TGTGCCACCCCAGGTTGGCCGGGGACTCATGGCTACACCTTC
CDR3 protein: CATPGWPGTHGYTF
D gene: -
J gene: TRBJ1-2
clone size: -
V gene: TRBV2

CDR3 DNA: TGTGCCAGCAGCCTACAAGGGACAGGACCCTACGAGCAGTACTTC
CDR3 protein: CASSLQGTGPYEQYF
D gene: TRBD1
J gene: TRBJ2-7
clone size: -
V gene: TRBV11-2

CDR3 DNA: TGTGCCAGCAGTTACTCCAGGCCGGGGGTGAGTGGCTACACCTTC
CDR3 protein: CASSYSRPGVSGYTF
D gene: -
J gene: TRBJ1-2
clone size: -
V gene: TRBV6-6

CDR3 DNA: TGCGCCAGCAGCACAGCTAGCGGGGGACTCTCTTTGCTGGTCTACAATGAGCAGTTCTTC
CDR3 protein: CASSTASGGLSLLVYNEQFF
D gene: TRBD2
J gene: TRBJ2-1
clone size: -
V gene: TRBV5-1

CDR3 DNA: TGTGCCAGCAGCTTGGCGCCCGGCAGGGGTTATCAAGAGACCCAGTACTTC
CDR3 protein: CASSLAPGRGYQETQYF
D gene: -
J gene: TRBJ2-5
clone size: once
V gene: TRBV5-8

CDR3 DNA: TGTGCCAGCAGTGTTCTAGCGGGATATCATGAGCAGTTCTTC
CDR3 protein: CASSVLAGYHEQFF
D gene: TRBD2
J gene: TRBJ2-1
clone size: -
V gene: TRBV2

CDR3 DNA: TGCAGCGGGGGACAGGACACCTACGAGCAGTACTTC
CDR3 protein: CSGGQDTYEQYF
D gene: TRBD1
J gene: TRBJ2-7
clone size: few
V gene: TRBV29-1

CDR3 DNA: TGTGCCAGCAGTTACTCGGGGACTGGCTGGAACGAGCAGTACTTC
CDR3 protein: CASSYSGTGWNEQYF
D gene: -
J gene: TRBJ2-7
clone size: -
V gene: TRBV6-5

CDR3 DNA: TGCGCCAGCAGCTTGAAACTAGCGGCCCTTTCCTACGAGCAGTACTTC
CDR3 protein: CASSLKLAALSYEQYF
D gene: TRBD2
J gene: TRBJ2-7
clone size: -
V gene: TRBV5-1

CDR3 DNA: TGTGCCAGCAGCGTAGGAGGGGAGGTCAATGAGCAGTTCTTC
CDR3 protein: CASSVGGEVNEQFF
D gene: -
J gene: TRBJ2-1
clone size: -
V gene: TRBV9

CDR3 DNA: TGCAGCGTTTCGTACAATGAGCAGTTCTTC
CDR3 protein: CSVSYNEQFF
D gene: -
J gene: TRBJ2-1
clone size: -
V gene: TRBV29-1

CDR3 DNA: TGCAGCGTTGCCCGGGGGTCCTACAATGAGCAGTTCTTC
CDR3 protein: CSVARGSYNEQFF
D gene: -
J gene: TRBJ2-1
clone size: -
V gene: TRBV29-1

CDR3 DNA: TGTGCCAGCAGGGGGCCAGTCGGCAATCAGCCCCAGCATTTT
CDR3 protein: CASRGPVGNQPQHF
D gene: -
J gene: TRBJ1-5
clone size: once
V gene: TRBV28

CDR3 DNA: TGTGCCAGCAGTCAACAGAAAAATGAGCAGTTCTTC
CDR3 protein: CASSQQKNEQFF
D gene: -
J gene: TRBJ2-1
clone size: -
V gene: TRBV27

CDR3 DNA: TGTGCCACCAGCAGAGATCTATCGGGAGTGAGCACCGGGGAGCTGTTTTTT
CDR3 protein: CATSRDLSGVSTGELFF
D gene: -
J gene: TRBJ2-2
clone size: -
V gene: TRBV15

CDR3 DNA: TGTGCCAGCAGCCGACAGGGGTTTTACGAGCAGTACTTC
CDR3 protein: CASSRQGFYEQYF
D gene: TRBD1
J gene: TRBJ2-7
clone size: -
V gene: TRBV27

CDR3 DNA: TGTGCTAGTGGTTTGATTTCAGGGGGCACCTCGTTTAATGAGCAGTTCTTC
CDR3 protein: CASGLISGGTSFNEQFF
D gene: TRBD1
J gene: TRBJ2-1
clone size: -
V gene: TRBV12-5

CDR3 DNA: TGTGCTAGTGGTTTGACGACGCACAGGGTCACCGGGGAGCTGTTTTTT
CDR3 protein: CASGLTTHRVTGELFF
D gene: -
J gene: TRBJ2-2
clone size: -
V gene: TRBV12-5

CDR3 DNA: TGCGCCAGCAGCTTGTTAGCGGGAGACTCCTACGAGCAGTACTTC
CDR3 protein: CASSLLAGDSYEQYF
D gene: TRBD2
J gene: TRBJ2-7
clone size: -
V gene: TRBV5-1

CDR3 DNA: TGCGCCAGCAGCGGGGGACAGGGGATGAACACTGAAGCTTTCTTT
CDR3 protein: CASSGGQGMNTEAFF
D gene: TRBD1
J gene: TRBJ1-1
clone size: once
V gene: TRBV5-1

CDR3 DNA: TGTGCCAGCTCACCGACAGAGAACACTGAAGCTTTCTTT
CDR3 protein: CASSPTENTEAFF
D gene: -
J gene: TRBJ1-1
clone size: few
V gene: TRBV18

CDR3 DNA: TGCGCCAGCACCTGGGGGCTAGCGGGAGGCACAGATACGCAGTATTTT
CDR3 protein: CASTWGLAGGTDTQYF
D gene: TRBD2
J gene: TRBJ2-3
clone size: -
V gene: TRBV5-1

CDR3 DNA: TGTGCCAGCAGCGCACAAGAATCTAACTATGGCTACACCTTC
CDR3 protein: CASSAQESNYGYTF
D gene: -
J gene: TRBJ1-2
clone size: -
V gene: TRBV9

CDR3 DNA: TGCGCCAGCAGCCAAGATACAGCGGGGGGCTACAATGAGCAGTTCTTC
CDR3 protein: CASSQDTAGGYNEQFF
D gene: TRBD2
J gene: TRBJ2-1
clone size: -
V gene: TRBV4-1

CDR3 DNA: TGTGCCACCAGCAGAGATCCTGGGACTAGCGCCGGGGGTGAGCAGTTCTTC
CDR3 protein: CATSRDPGTSAGGEQFF
D gene: TRBD2
J gene: TRBJ2-1
clone size: -
V gene: TRBV15

CDR3 DNA: TGCGCCAGCAGCCCAGATCCGGGACAGGGGACTTCTAGCACAGATACGCAGTATTTT
CDR3 protein: CASSPDPGQGTSSTDTQYF
D gene: TRBD1
J gene: TRBJ2-3
clone size: -
V gene: TRBV4-1

CDR3 DNA: TGTGCCAGCAGTGAATCAGGGGCACTAAACTATGGCTACACCTTC
CDR3 protein: CASSESGALNYGYTF
D gene: -
J gene: TRBJ1-2
clone size: few
V gene: TRBV25-1

CDR3 DNA: TGTGCCAGCAGAATAGCGGTTAGCACAGATACGCAGTATTTT
CDR3 protein: CASRIAVSTDTQYF
D gene: -
J gene: TRBJ2-3
clone size: -
V gene: TRBV6-1

CDR3 DNA: TGTGCCAGCAGCCACCGGGACAGCAACTATGGCTACACCTTC
CDR3 protein: CASSHRDSNYGYTF
D gene: TRBD1
J gene: TRBJ1-2
clone size: -
V gene: TRBV7-8

CDR3 DNA: TGCGCCAGCAGCTTGGGGCCGGGACTAGGGAAAGAGACCCAGTACTTC
CDR3 protein: CASSLGPGLGKETQYF
D gene: TRBD2
J gene: TRBJ2-5
clone size: -
V gene: TRBV5-1

CDR3 DNA: TGTGCCAGCAGTGACACAGGGGGCGGGGATACGCAGTATTTT
CDR3 protein: CASSDTGGGDTQYF
D gene: TRBD1
J gene: TRBJ2-3
clone size: few
V gene: TRBV25-1

CDR3 DNA: TGTGCCAGCTCACCACCGGGACAGGGGTCCTACGAGCAGTACTTC
CDR3 protein: CASSPPGQGSYEQYF
D gene: TRBD1
J gene: TRBJ2-7
clone size: few
V gene: TRBV18

CDR3 DNA: TGTGCCAGCAGCATCACAAGGGAGGCGGGAGGCAATGAGCAGTTCTTC
CDR3 protein: CASSITREAGGNEQFF
D gene: TRBD2
J gene: TRBJ2-1
clone size: -
V gene: TRBV14

CDR3 DNA: TGTGCCAGCAGTGAGAGGACTCTCCGAGCAGATACGCAGTATTTT
CDR3 protein: CASSERTLRADTQYF
D gene: -
J gene: TRBJ2-3
clone size: -
V gene: TRBV6-1

CDR3 DNA: TGTGCCAGCAGTGAGATCGGGGATTACTACGAGCAGTACTTC
CDR3 protein: CASSEIGDYYEQYF
D gene: -
J gene: TRBJ2-7
clone size: -
V gene: TRBV25-1